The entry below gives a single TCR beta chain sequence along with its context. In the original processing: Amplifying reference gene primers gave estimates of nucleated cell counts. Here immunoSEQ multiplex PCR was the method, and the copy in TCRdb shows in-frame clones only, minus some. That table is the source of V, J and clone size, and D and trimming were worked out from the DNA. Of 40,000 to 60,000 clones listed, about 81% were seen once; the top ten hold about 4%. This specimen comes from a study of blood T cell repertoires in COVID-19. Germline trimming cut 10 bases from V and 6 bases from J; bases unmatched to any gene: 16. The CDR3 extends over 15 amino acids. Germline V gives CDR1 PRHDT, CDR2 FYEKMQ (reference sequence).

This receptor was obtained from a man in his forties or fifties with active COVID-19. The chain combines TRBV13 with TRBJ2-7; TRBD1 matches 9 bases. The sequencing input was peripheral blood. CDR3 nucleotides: TGTGCCACCATTAAAGGAACGGACAGGGGTATCGAGCAGTACTTC. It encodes CATIKGTDRGIEQYF.